This T cell receptor beta chain emerged from a study of blood T cell repertoires in COVID-19. About the study: Samples came from the United States, Italy and Spain, spanning acute and convalescent COVID-19. PBMCs, B-cell-depleted T cells, or T cells provided the cDNA or gDNA that made up the material.

V was shortened by 0 bases and J by 8 bases, with 14 bases between the two germline ends. Germline V gives CDR1 SGHTA, CDR2 FQGTGA. This CDR3 contains 15 residues. In the original analysis: Reference gene primers were amplified, and this amplification served to estimate nucleated cell counts. Libraries were prepared by immunoSEQ multiplex PCR; TCRdb keeps only in-frame clonotypes and omits some of them. For V, J and clone size, that table is used; D and trimming come from the DNA. The sample yields 250,000 or so clones, approximately 87% seen once. The specimen was peripheral blood. The chain joins TRBV7-3 to TRBJ2-1; a possible D gene is TRBD2 (5 bases). The source is a man aged 55 to 69 with acute or convalescent COVID-19. The CDR3 sequence is CASSLTGSFGDEQFF. DNA of the CDR3: TGTGCCAGCAGCTTAACAGGGAGCTTCGGGGATGAGCAGTTCTTC. The entire variable domain, with the rest obtained from reference TRBV7-3 and TRBJ2-1, is as follows: GAGVSQTPSNKVTEKGKYVELRCDPISGHTALYWYRQSLGQGPEFLIYFQGTGAADDSGLPNDRFFAVRPEGSVSTLKIQRTERGDSAVYLCASSLTGSFGDEQFFGPGTRLTVL.